This T cell receptor beta chain was recovered during a study of shared clonotypes between healthy human individuals. In the study overall: Donor ages ranged 18 to 49 years: a couple of women, a few men. General study findings and limits: Shared clonotypes: 4.5% to 6% naive CD4, about 4% naive CD8, under 2.5% memory CD4, 0.35% to 0.5% memory CD8. Generally, naive subsets came out with larger estimated richness than memory subsets.

Sequencing was performed with immunoSEQ multiplex PCR; in TCRdb, only in-frame clones are kept and a portion is missing. This table holds about 2.3 million clones, just over 90% found once. The CD4+ fraction was divided into a CD45RA+ naive subset and a CD45RA-negative memory subset. Points on this clone: What it binds is not known.

The V gene's germline CDR1 is GTSNPN and CDR2 SVGIG (reference sequence). CDR3 length equals 14 residues. V lost 5 bases and J lost 5, with 18 bases in between. This chain joins TRBV30 and TRBJ1-2; D unclear. This TCR derives from a man aged 18 to 29 in good health. Some clones in this sample may be carry-over from other donors' samples. Sequenced input: naive CD4+ T cells from PBMCs. Subset reported: CD45RA+ positively selected. The CDR3 protein is CAWHPTPRRYGYTF. The CDR3 DNA reads TGTGCCTGGCACCCCACCCCCCGGCGATATGGCTACACCTTC. Based on the CDR3 plus reference TRBV30 and TRBJ1-2, the full variable domain is SQTIHQWPATLVQPVGSPLSLECTVEGTSNPNLYWYRQAAGRGLQLLFYSVGIGQISSEVPQNLSASRPQDRQFILSSKKLLLSDSGFYLCAWHPTPRRYGYTFGSGTRLTVV.